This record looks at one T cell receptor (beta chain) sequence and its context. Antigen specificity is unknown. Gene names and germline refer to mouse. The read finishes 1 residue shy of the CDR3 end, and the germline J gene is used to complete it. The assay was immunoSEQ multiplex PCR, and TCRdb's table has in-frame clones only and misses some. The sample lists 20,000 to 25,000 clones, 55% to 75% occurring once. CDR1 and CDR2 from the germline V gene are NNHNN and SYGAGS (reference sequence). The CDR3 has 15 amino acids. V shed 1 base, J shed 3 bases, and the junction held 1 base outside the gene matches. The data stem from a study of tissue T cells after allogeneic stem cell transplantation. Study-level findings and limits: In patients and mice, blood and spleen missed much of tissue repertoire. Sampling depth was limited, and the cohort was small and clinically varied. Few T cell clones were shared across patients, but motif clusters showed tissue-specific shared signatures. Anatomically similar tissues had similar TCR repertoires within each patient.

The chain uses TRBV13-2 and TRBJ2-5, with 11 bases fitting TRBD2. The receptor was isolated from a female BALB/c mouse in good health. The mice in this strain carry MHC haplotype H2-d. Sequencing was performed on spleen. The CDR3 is CASGDRLGGQDTQYF. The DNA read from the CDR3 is TGTGCCAGCGGTGATCGACTGGGGGGGCAAGACACCCAGTAC.